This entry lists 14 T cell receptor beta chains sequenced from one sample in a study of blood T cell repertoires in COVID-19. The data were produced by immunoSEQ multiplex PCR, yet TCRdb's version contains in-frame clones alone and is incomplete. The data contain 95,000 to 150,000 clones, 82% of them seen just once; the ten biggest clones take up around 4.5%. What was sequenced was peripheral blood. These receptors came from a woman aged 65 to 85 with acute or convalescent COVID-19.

In nucleotides, the CDR3 is TGCGCCAGCAGCCAAGAACGGGCGGGGGATACTGAAGCTTTCTTT. As protein: CASSQERAGDTEAFF. The chain is built from TRBV4-3 and TRBJ1-1; D might be TRBD1 (5 bases). The CDR3 loop spans 15 amino acids. From germline, CDR1 is LGHNA and CDR2 YSLEER. Trimming shortened V by 0 bases and J by 5 bases, and 13 bases separated the two germline ends.

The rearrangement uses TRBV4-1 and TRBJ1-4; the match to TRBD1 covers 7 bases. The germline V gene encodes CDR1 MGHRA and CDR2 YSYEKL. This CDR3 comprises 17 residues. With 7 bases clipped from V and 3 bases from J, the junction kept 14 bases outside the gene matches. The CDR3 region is CASKPFRGQPANEKLFF. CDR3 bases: TGCGCCAGCAAACCCTTCCGGGGACAGCCTGCTAATGAAAAACTGTTTTTT.

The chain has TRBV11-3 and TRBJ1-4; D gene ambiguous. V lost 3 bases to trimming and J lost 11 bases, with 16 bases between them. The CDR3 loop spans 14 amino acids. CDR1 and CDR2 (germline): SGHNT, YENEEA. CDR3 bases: TGTGCCAGCAGCTTGGAAACGATTCCGGGGAAACTGTTTTTT. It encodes CASSLETIPGKLFF.

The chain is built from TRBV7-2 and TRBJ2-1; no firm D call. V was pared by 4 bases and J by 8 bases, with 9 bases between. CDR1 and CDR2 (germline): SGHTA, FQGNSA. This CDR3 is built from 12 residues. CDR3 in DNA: TGTGCCAGCAGCTCTACTATTCATGAGCAGTTCTTC. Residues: CASSSTIHEQFF.

CDR3 loop: CASSLSQEVQFF. The CDR3 nucleotides read TGCGCCAGCAGCCTCTCACAGGAAGTGCAGTTCTTC. The chain carries TRBV4-1 and TRBJ2-1; D might be TRBD1 (5 bases). CDR3 length: 12 residues. Trimming pared 4 bases from V and 12 bases from J, leaving 13 bases between. Looked up from germline, CDR1 is MGHRA and CDR2 is YSYEKL.

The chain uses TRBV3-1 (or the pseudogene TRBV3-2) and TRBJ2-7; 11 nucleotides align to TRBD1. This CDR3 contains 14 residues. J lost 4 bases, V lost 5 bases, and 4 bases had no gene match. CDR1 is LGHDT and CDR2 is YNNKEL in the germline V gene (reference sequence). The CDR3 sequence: CASSSGTGGYEQYF. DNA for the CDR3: TGTGCCAGCAGCTCAGGGACAGGGGGGTACGAGCAGTACTTC.

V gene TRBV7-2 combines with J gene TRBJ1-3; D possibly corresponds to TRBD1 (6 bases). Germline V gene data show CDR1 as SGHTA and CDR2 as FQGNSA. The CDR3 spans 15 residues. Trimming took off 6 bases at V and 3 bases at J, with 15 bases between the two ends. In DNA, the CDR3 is TGTGCCAGCAGTCCGGACAGCTCAGGTGGAAACACCATATATTTT. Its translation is CASSPDSSGGNTIYF.

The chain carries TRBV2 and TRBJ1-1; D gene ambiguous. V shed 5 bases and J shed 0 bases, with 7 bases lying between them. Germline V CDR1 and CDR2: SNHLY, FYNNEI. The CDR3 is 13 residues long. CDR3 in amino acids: CASSSGMNTEAFF. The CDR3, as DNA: TGTGCCAGCAGTTCCGGGATGAACACTGAAGCTTTCTTT.

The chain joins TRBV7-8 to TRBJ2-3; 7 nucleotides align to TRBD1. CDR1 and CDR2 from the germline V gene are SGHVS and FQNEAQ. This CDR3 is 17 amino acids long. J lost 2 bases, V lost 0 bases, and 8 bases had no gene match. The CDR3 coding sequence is TGTGCCAGCAGCTTAGCACGGGACAGAGCTTACACAGATACGCAGTATTTT. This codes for CASSLARDRAYTDTQYF.

CDR3 sequence (DNA): TGTGCCAGCACCGGCGGAATACTTGGCTCTGGAAACACCATATATTTT. This gives the protein CASTGGILGSGNTIYF. The chain links TRBV11-2 to TRBJ1-3; D gene ambiguous. The V end was cut by 7 bases, the J end by 0 bases, with 16 bases between. The germline gives CDR1 SGHAT, CDR2 FQNNGV. The CDR3 extends over 16 amino acids.

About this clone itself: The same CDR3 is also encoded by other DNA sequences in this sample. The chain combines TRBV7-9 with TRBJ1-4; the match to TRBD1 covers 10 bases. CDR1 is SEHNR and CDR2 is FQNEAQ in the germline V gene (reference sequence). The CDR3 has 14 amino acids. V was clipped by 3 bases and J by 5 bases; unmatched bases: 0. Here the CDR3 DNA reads TGTGCCAGCAGCTTGGGACAGGGGAATGAAAAACTGTTTTTT. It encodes CASSLGQGNEKLFF.

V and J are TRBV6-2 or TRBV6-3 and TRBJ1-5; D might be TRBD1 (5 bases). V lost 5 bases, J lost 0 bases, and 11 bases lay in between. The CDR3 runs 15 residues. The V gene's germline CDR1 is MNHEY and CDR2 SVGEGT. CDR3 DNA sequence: TGTGCCAGCAGTGCGGGGGGATTTAGCAATCAGCCCCAGCATTTT. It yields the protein CASSAGGFSNQPQHF.

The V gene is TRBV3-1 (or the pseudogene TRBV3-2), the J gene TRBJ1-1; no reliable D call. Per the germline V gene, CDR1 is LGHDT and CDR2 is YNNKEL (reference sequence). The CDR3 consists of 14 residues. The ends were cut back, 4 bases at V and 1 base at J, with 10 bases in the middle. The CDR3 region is CASSPRPGNTEAFF. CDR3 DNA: TGTGCCAGCAGCCCGCGGCCCGGGAACACTGAAGCTTTCTTT.

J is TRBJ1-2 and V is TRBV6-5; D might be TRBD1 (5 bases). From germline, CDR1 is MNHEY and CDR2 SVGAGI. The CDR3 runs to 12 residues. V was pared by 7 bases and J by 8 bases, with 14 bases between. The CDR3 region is CASTKGRGGYTF. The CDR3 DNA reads TGTGCCAGCACCAAAGGGAGGGGAGGCTACACCTTC.